This T cell receptor beta chain was recovered during a study of CD8+ T cells in alopecia areata. Study overall: The study gave treated patients oral tofacitinib at 5 to 10 mg twice daily. Overall study findings and caveats: Compared with normal scalp, lesional scalp had higher clonality and more expanded CD8+ clones.

RNA extraction and reverse transcription yielded cDNA as sequencing template. Clones were sequenced by immunoSEQ multiplex PCR, and TCRdb holds only the in-frame ones, with some missing. The sample includes under 150,000 clones, around 54% of them seen just once. The sample's treatment: oral pan-JAK inhibitor, 5-10 mg twice daily. The CDR3 length is 13 residues. Germline V gene lookup returns CDR1 ENHRY and CDR2 SYGVKD. V lost 7 bases and J 2 bases, leaving 12 bases between the germline ends. About this clone: Its antigen is unidentified.

This sequence originates from a human donor with alopecia areata. V and J are TRBV10-3 and TRBJ2-7; the D gene could be TRBD1 or TRBD2 (5 bases each). The sequenced sample was CD4+ T cells sorted from blood, obtained at week 24, from a patient treated with tofacitinib. The CDR3: CAINGQGAYEQYF. CDR3 sequence (DNA): TGTGCCATCAACGGTCAGGGAGCCTACGAGCAGTACTTC.